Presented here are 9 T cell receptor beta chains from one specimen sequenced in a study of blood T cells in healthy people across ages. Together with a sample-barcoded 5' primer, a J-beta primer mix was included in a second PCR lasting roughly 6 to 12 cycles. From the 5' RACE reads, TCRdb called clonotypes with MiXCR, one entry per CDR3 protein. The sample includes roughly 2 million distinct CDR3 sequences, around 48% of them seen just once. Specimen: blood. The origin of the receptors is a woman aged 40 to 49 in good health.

CDR3 in amino acids: CASSHQGSEPYEQYF. CDR3 in DNA: TGCGCCAGCAGCCATCAGGGCAGCGAACCCTACGAGCAGTACTTC. The genes are TRBV4-3 and TRBJ2-7; a weak D match, TRBD1 (5 bases). The V end lost 3 bases, the J end lost 2 bases, and 14 bases lay between the germline ends. The CDR3 totals 15 residues. The germline CDR1 and CDR2 sequences are LGHNA and YSLEER.

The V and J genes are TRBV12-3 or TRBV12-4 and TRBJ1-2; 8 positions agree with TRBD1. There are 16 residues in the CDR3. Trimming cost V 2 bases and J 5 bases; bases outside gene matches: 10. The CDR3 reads CASSLLDRAVGYGYTF. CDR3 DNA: TGTGCCAGCAGTTTACTGGACAGGGCGGTCGGGTATGGCTACACCTTC.

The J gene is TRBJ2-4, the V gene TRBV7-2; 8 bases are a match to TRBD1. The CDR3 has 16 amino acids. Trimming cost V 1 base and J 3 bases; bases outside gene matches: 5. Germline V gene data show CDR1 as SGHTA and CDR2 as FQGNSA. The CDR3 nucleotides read TGTGCCAGCAGCTTAGGGTCGACAGGGGTCAAAAACATTCAGTACTTC. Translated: CASSLGSTGVKNIQYF.

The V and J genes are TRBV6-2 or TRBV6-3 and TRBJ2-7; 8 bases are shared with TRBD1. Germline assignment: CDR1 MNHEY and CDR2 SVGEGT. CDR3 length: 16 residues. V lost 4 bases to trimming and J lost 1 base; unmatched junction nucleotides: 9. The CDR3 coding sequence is TGTGCCAGCAGTTCCCCCGGACAGGGCCATTCCTACGAGCAGTACTTC. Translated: CASSSPGQGHSYEQYF.

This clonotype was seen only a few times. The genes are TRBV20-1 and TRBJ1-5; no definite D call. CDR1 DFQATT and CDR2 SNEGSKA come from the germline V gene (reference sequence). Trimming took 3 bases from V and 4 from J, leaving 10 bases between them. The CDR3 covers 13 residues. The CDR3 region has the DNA TGCAGTGCTAGGAAAGGATTTAATCAGCCCCAGCATTTT. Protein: CSARKGFNQPQHF.

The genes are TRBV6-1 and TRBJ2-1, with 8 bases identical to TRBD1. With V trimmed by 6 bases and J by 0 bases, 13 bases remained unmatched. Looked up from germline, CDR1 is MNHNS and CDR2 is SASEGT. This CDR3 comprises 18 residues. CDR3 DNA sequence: TGTGCCAGCAGAGGCGGACAGGGAGCCCCGCTCTCCTACAATGAGCAGTTCTTC. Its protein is CASRGGQGAPLSYNEQFF.

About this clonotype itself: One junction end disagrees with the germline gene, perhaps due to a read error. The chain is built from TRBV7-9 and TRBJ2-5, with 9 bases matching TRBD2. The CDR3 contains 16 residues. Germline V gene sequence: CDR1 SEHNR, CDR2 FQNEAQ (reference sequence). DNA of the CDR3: TGTGTCAGCAGCCCCCCGGGGGGTAGCGGGGGTGAGACCCAGTACTTC. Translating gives CVSSPPGGSGGETQYF.

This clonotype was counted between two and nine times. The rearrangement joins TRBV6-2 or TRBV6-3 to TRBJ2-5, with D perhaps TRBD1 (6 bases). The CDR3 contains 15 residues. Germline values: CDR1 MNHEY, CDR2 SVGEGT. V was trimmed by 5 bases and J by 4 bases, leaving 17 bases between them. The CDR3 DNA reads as TGTGCCAGCAGTCAGTCGAGGGGGTCTAGAGAGACCCAGTACTTC. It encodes CASSQSRGSRETQYF.

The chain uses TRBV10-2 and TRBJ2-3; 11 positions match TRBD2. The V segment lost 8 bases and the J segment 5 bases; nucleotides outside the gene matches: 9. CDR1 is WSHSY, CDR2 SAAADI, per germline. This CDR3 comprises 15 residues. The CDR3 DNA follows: TGCGCCAGCGGTACCGGGACTAGCGGATTAGATACGCAGTATTTT. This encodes CASGTGTSGLDTQYF.